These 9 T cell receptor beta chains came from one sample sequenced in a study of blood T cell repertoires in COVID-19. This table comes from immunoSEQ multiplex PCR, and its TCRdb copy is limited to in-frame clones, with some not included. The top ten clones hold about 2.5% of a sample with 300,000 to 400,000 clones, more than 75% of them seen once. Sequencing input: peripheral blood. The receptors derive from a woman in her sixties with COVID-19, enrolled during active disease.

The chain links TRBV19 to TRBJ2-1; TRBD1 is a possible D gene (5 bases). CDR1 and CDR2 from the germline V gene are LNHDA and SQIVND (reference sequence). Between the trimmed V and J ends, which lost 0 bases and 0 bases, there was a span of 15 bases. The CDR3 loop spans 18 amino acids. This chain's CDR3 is CASSIDLRQIVSYNEQFF. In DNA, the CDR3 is TGTGCCAGTAGTATAGATCTTAGACAGATCGTCTCCTACAATGAGCAGTTCTTC.

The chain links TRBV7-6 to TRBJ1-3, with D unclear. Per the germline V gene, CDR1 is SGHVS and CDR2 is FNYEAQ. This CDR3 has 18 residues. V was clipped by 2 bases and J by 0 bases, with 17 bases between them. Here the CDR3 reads CASSLNWAVEDSGNTIYF. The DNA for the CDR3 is TGTGCCAGCAGCTTAAATTGGGCAGTTGAAGACTCTGGAAACACCATATATTTT.

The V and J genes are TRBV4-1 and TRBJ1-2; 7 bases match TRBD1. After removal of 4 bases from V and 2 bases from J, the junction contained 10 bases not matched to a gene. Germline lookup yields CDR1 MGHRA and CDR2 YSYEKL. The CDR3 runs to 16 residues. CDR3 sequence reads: CASSPSLWDSNYGYTF. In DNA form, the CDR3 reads TGCGCCAGCAGCCCATCCCTTTGGGACAGCAACTATGGCTACACCTTC.

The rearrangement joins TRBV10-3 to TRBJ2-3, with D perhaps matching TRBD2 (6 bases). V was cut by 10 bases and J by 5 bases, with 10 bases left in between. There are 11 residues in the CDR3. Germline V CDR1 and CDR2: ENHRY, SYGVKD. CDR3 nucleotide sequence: TGTGCCACCGCGGGAATAGATACGCAGTATTTT. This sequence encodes CATAGIDTQYF.

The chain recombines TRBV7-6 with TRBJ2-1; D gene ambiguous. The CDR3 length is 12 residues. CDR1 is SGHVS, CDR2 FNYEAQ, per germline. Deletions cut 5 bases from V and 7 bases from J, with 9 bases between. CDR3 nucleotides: TGTGCCAGCAGCCAGAGGTTGAATGAGCAGTTCTTC. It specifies CASSQRLNEQFF.

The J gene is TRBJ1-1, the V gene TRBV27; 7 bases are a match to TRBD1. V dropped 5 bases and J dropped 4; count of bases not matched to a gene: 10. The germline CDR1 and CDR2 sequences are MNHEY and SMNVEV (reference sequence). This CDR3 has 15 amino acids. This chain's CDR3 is CASSPTTGRITEAFF. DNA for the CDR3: TGTGCCAGCAGTCCTACGACAGGGAGGATCACTGAAGCTTTCTTT.

CDR3 in DNA: TGTGCCAGCAGCACGACAGGAGAGAGGGTGAACACTGAAGCTTTCTTT. It yields the protein CASSTTGERVNTEAFF. The V gene is TRBV11-2, the J gene TRBJ1-1; D perhaps matches TRBD1 (6 bases). The CDR3 has 16 amino acids. The germline V and J ends were trimmed by 5 bases and 0 bases, with 16 bases remaining between them. In germline, CDR1 is SGHAT, CDR2 FQNNGV.

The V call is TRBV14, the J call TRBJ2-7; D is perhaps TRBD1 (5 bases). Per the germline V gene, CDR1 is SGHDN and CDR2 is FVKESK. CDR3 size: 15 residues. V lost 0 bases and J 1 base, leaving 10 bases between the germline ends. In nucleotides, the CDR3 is TGTGCCAGCAGCCAAGAAGACAGCTATTCCTACGAGCAGTACTTC. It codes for CASSQEDSYSYEQYF.

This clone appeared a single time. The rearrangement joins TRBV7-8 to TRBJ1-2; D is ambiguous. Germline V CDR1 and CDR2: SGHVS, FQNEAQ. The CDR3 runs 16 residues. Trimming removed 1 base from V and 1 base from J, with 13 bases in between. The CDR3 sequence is CASSLGPEYHNYGYTF. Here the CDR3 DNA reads TGTGCCAGCAGCTTAGGGCCTGAATACCATAACTATGGCTACACCTTC.